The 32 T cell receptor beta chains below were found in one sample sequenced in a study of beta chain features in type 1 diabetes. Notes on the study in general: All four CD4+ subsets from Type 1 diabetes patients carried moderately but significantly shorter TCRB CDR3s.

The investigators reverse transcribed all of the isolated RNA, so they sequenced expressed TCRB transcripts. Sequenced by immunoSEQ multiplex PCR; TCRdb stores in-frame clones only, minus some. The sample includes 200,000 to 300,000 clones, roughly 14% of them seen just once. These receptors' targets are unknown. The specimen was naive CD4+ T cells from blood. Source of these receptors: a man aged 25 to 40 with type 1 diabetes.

This CDR3 reads CASIKGQGYEQFF. The CDR3 DNA reads as TGTGCCAGCATCAAGGGACAGGGGTATGAGCAGTTCTTC. J is TRBJ2-1 and V is TRBV6-5; the match to TRBD1 covers 10 bases. The CDR3 spans 13 residues. Trimming cost V 7 bases and J 8 bases; bases outside gene matches: 5. Germline values: CDR1 MNHEY, CDR2 SVGAGI.

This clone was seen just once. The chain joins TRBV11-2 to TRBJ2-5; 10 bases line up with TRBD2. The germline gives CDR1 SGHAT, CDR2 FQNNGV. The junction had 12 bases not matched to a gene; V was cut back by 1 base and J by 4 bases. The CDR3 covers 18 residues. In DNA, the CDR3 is TGTGCCAGCAGCTTAGGGCTAGCGGGGGAATGGTTGGGAGAGACCCAGTACTTC. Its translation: CASSLGLAGEWLGETQYF.

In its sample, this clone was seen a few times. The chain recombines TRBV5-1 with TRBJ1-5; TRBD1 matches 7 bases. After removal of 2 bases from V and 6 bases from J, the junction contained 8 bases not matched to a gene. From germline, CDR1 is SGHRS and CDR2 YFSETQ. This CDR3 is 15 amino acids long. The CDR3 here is CASSFAGGIGQPQHF. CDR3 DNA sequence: TGCGCCAGCAGCTTTGCAGGGGGGATTGGTCAGCCCCAGCATTTT. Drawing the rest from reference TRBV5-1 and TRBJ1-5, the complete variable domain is KAGVTQTPRYLIKTRGQQVTLSCSPISGHRSVSWYQQTPGQGLQFLFEYFSETQRNKGNFPGRFSGRQFSNSRSEMNVSTLELGDSALYLCASSFAGGIGQPQHFGDGTRLSIL.

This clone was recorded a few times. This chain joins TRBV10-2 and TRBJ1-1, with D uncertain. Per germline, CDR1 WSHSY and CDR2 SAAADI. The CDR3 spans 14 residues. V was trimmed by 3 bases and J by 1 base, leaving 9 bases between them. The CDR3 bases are TGCGCCAGCAGTGACGGGGATCAGAACACTGAAGCTTTCTTT. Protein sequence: CASSDGDQNTEAFF.

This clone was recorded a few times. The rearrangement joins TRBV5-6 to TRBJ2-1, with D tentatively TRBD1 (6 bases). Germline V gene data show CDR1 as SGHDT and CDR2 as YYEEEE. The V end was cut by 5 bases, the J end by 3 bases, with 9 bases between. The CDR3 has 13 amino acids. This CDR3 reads CASSLTGYNEQFF. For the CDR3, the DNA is TGTGCCAGCAGTCTGACAGGCTACAATGAGCAGTTCTTC.

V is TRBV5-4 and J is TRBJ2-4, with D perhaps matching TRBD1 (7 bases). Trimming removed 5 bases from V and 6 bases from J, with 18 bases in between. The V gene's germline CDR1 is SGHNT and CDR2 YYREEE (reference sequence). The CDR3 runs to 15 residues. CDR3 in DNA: TGTGCCAGCAGTCTCGCAGGGGGGCCAGGAAACATTCAGTACTTC. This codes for CASSLAGGPGNIQYF.

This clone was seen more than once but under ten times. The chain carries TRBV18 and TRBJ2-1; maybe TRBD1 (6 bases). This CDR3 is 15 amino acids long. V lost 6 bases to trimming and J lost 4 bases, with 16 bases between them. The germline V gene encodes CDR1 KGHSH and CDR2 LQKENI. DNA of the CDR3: TGTGCCAGCTCGCTTGGGACACAGCCGTACAATGAGCAGTTCTTC. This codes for CASSLGTQPYNEQFF.

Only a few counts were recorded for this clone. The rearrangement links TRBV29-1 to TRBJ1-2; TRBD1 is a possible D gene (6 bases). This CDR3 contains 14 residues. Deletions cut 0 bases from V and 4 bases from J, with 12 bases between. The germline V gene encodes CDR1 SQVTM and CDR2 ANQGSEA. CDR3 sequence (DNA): TGCAGCGTTGAAGAAGGGCAGGGGCGCTATGGCTACACCTTC. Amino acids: CSVEEGQGRYGYTF.

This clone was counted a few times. CDR3 sequence: CASNGQAGELFF. Here the CDR3 DNA reads TGTGCCAGCAACGGACAGGCCGGGGAGCTGTTTTTT. The chain joins TRBV2 to TRBJ2-2; 7 bases fit TRBD1. Per germline, CDR1 SNHLY and CDR2 FYNNEI. CDR3 length: 12 residues. V was clipped by 7 bases and J by 6 bases; unmatched bases: 2.

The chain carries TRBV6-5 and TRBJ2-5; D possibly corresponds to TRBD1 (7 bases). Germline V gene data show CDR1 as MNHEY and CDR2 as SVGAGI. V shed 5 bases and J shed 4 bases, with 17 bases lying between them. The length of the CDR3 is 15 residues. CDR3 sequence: CASSPRTGGRETQYF. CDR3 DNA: TGTGCCAGCAGTCCTCGGACAGGAGGGCGAGAGACCCAGTACTTC.

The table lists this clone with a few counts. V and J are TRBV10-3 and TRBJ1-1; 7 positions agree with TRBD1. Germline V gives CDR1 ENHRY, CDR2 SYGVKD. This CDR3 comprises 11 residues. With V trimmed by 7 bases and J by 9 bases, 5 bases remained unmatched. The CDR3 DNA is TGTGCCATCAAAGAACAGGGGCAAGCTTTCTTT. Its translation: CAIKEQGQAFF.

The CDR3 protein is CASSVAGLSNQPQHF. In nucleotides, the CDR3 is TGTGCCAGCAGCGTAGCGGGATTAAGCAATCAGCCCCAGCATTTT. The chain is built from TRBV9 and TRBJ1-5; D is ambiguous. The CDR3 covers 15 residues. Deletions cut 0 bases from V and 1 base from J, with 8 bases between. The germline V gene has CDR1 SGDLS and CDR2 YYNGEE.

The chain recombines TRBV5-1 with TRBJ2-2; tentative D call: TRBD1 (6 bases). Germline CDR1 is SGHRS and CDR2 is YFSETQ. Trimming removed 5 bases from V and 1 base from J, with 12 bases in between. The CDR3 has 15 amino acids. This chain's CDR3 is CASRRTEQNTGELFF. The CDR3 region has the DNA TGCGCCAGCAGGAGGACAGAGCAGAACACCGGGGAGCTGTTTTTT.

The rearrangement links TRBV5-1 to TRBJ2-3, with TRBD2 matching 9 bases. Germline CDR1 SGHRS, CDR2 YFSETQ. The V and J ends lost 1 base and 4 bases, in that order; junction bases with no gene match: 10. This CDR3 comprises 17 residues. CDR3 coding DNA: TGCGCCAGCAGCTTGTATCAAGCGGGAGGTCCCGCAGATACGCAGTATTTT. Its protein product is CASSLYQAGGPADTQYF.

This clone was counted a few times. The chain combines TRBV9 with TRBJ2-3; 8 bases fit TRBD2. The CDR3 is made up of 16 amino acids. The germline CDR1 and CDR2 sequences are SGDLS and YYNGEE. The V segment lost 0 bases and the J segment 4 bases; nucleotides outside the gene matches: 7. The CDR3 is CASSVVVAGGSDTQYF. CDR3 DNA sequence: TGTGCCAGCAGCGTAGTAGTGGCGGGGGGTTCAGATACGCAGTATTTT.

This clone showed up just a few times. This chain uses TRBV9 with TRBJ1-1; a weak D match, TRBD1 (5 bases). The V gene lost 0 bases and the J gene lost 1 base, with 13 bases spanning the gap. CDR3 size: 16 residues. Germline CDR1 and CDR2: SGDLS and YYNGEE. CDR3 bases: TGTGCCAGCAGCGTAGTTAGGGACTGGAGGAACACTGAAGCTTTCTTT. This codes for CASSVVRDWRNTEAFF.

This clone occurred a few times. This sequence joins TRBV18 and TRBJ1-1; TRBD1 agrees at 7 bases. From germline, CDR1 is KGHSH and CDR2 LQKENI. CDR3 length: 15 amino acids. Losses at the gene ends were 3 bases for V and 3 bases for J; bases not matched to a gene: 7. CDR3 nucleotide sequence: TGTGCCAGCTCACCGGGAACAGGGGACCACACTGAAGCTTTCTTT. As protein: CASSPGTGDHTEAFF.

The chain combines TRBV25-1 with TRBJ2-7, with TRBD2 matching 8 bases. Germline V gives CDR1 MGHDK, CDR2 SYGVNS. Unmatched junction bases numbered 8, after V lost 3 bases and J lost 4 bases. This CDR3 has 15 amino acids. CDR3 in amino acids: CASSERGVGRYEQYF. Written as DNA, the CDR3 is TGTGCCAGCAGTGAGCGGGGGGTTGGTCGTTACGAGCAGTACTTC.

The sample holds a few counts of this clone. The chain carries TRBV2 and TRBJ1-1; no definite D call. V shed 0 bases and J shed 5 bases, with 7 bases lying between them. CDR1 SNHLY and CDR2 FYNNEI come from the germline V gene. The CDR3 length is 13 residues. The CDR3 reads CASSEARRTEAFF. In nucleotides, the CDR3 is TGTGCCAGCAGTGAAGCACGGAGAACTGAAGCTTTCTTT.

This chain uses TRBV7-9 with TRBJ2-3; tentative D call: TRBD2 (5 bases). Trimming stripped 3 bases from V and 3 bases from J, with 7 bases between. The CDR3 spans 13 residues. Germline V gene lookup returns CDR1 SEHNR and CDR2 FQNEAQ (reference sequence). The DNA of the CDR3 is TGTGCCAGCAGCTTCGGCGGGACAGATACGCAGTATTTT. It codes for CASSFGGTDTQYF.

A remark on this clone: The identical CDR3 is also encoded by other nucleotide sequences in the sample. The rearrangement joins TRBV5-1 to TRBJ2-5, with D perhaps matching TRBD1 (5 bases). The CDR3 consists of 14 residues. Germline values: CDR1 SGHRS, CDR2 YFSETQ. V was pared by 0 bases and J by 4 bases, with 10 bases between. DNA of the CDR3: TGCGCCAGCAGCTTGGCCGGGCAGGGAGAGACCCAGTACTTC. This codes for CASSLAGQGETQYF.

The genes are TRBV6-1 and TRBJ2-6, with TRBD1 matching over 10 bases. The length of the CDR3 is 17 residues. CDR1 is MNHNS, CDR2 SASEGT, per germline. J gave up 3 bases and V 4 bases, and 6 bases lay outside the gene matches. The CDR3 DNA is TGTGCCAGCAGTGCGACAGGGGGCAGGAGTGGGGCCAACGTCCTGACTTTC. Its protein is CASSATGGRSGANVLTF.

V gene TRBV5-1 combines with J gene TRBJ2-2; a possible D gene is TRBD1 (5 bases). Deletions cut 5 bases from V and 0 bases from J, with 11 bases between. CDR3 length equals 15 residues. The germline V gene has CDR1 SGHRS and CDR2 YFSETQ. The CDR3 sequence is CASSPDISNTGELFF. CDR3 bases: TGCGCCAGCAGTCCGGACATCTCGAACACCGGGGAGCTGTTTTTT.

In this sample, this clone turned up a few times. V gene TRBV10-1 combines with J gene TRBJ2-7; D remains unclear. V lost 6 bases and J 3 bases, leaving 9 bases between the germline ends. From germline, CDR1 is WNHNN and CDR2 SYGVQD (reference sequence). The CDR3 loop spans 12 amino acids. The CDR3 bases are TGCGCCAGCAGCCGGTCGATCTACGAGCAGTACTTC. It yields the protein CASSRSIYEQYF.

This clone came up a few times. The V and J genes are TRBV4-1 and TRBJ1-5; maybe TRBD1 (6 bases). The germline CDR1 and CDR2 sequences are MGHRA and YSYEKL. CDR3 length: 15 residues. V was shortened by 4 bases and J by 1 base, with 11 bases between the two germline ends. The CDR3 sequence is CASSPTGTSNQPQHF. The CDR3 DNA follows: TGCGCCAGCAGCCCTACCGGGACAAGCAATCAGCCCCAGCATTTT.

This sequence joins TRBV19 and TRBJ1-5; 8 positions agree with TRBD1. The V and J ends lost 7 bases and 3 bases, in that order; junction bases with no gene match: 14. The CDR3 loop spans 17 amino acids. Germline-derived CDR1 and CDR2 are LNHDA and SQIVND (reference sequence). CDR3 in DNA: TGTGCCAGTAATCCGACGACACAGGGGGAGGACAATCAGCCCCAGCATTTT. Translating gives CASNPTTQGEDNQPQHF.

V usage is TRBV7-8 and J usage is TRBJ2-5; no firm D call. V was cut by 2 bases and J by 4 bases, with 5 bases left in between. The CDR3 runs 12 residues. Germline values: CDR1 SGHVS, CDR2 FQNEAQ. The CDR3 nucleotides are TGTGCCAGCAGCTTATTCGGAGAGACCCAGTACTTC. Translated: CASSLFGETQYF.

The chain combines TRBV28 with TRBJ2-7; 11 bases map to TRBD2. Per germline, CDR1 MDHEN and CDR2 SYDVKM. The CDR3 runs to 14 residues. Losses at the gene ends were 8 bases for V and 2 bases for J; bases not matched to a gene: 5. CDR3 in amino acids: CASRTSGPTYEQYF. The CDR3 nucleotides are TGTGCCAGCCGGACTAGCGGGCCAACCTACGAGCAGTACTTC. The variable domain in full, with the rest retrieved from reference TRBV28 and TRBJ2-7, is DVKVTQSSRYLVKRTGEKVFLECVQDMDHENMFWYRQDPGLGLRLIYFSYDVKMKEKGDIPEGYSVSREKKERFSLILESASTNQTSMYLCASRTSGPTYEQYFGPGTRLTVT.

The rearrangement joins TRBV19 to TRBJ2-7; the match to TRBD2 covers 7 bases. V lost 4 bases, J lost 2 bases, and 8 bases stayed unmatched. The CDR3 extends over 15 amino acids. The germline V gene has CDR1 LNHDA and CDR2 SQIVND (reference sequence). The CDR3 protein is CASSTGLVVPYEQYF. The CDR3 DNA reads TGTGCCAGTAGTACAGGACTAGTCGTCCCCTACGAGCAGTACTTC.

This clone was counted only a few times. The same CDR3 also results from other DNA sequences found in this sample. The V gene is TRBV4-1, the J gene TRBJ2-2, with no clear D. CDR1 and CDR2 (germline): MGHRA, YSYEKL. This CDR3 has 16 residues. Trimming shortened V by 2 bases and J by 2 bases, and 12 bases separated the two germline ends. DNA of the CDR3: TGCGCCAGCAGCCAACTCCCTACAGTAAACACCGGGGAGCTGTTTTTT. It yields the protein CASSQLPTVNTGELFF.

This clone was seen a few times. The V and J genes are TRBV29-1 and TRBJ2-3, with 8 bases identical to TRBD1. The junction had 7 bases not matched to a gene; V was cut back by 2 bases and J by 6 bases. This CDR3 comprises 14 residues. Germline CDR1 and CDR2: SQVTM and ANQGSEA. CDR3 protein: CSVETRGPWDTQYF. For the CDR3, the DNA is TGCAGCGTTGAAACCAGGGGGCCGTGGGATACGCAGTATTTT.

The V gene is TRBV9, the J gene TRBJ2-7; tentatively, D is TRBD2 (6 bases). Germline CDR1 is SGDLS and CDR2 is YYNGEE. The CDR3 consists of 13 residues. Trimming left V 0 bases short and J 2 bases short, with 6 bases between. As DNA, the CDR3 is TGTGCCAGCAGCGTAGGACTAGCCTACGAGCAGTACTTC. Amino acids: CASSVGLAYEQYF.